A single sample gave rise to the 32 T cell receptor beta chains below, sequenced in a study of blood T cell repertoires in COVID-19. TCRdb's table, derived via immunoSEQ multiplex PCR, lists solely in-frame clones and lacks some. The sample has roughly 48,000 clones; roughly four fifths are singletons. Sequenced material: peripheral blood. Every receptor here comes from a middle-aged man with acute or convalescent COVID-19.

The J gene is TRBJ1-2, the V gene TRBV24-1; no clear D gene. V lost 0 bases to trimming and J lost 6 bases, with 7 bases between them. The CDR3 runs to 13 residues. In germline, CDR1 is KGHDR, CDR2 SFDVKD. Here the CDR3 reads CATSDLPGNGYTF. The DNA of the CDR3 is TGTGCCACCAGTGATTTGCCCGGGAATGGCTACACCTTC.

This rearrangement joins TRBV7-2 to TRBJ2-3, with 12 bases lining up with TRBD2. The CDR3 sequence is 16 residues long. The ends lost 1 base at V and 7 bases at J; junction bases unmatched: 6. The germline gives CDR1 SGHTA, CDR2 FQGNSA. CDR3 nucleotide sequence: TGTGCCAGCAGCTTAGTGACTAGCGGGGGCTCTAATACGCAGTATTTT. The encoded protein is CASSLVTSGGSNTQYF.

The CDR3, as DNA: TGTGCCAGCAGCCAAGGGCCCCCAGGGGGCGCCTACGCATCTGGAAACACCATATATTTT. Residues: CASSQGPPGGAYASGNTIYF. The V call is TRBV3-1 (or the pseudogene TRBV3-2), the J call TRBJ1-3; 8 positions agree with TRBD1. Germline V gene lookup returns CDR1 LGHDT and CDR2 YNNKEL (reference sequence). Trimming at V came to 1 base and at J to 1 base, leaving 15 bases not matched to a gene. The CDR3 length is 20 residues.

The chain uses TRBV19 and TRBJ1-1; tentative D call: TRBD1 (6 bases). Deletions cut 4 bases from V and 0 bases from J, with 12 bases between. The CDR3 consists of 15 residues. Germline V gene data show CDR1 as LNHDA and CDR2 as SQIVND (reference sequence). The CDR3 loop is CASSNRQVMNTEAFF. The CDR3 DNA follows: TGTGCCAGTAGTAACCGACAGGTCATGAACACTGAAGCTTTCTTT.

The chain has TRBV30 and TRBJ1-1; D possibly corresponds to TRBD1 (5 bases). This CDR3 contains 13 residues. Germline V lookup: CDR1 GTSNPN, CDR2 SVGIG (reference sequence). V lost 2 bases and J 9 bases, leaving 16 bases between the germline ends. The chain's CDR3 is CAWSKLRTPKAFF. In nucleotides, the CDR3 is TGTGCCTGGAGTAAACTTAGGACACCAAAAGCTTTCTTT.

This clone was seen a handful of times. The chain has TRBV18 and TRBJ1-1; 8 nucleotides agree with TRBD1. The CDR3 has 14 residues. Germline V CDR1 and CDR2: KGHSH, LQKENI. J lost 6 bases, V lost 3 bases, and 6 bases had no gene match. The CDR3: CASSPGQGPAEAFF. The DNA for the CDR3 is TGTGCCAGCTCACCCGGACAGGGCCCGGCTGAAGCTTTCTTT.

This clone was seen only once. The chain links TRBV27 to TRBJ2-1, with 10 bases identical to TRBD2. The CDR3 has 15 amino acids. CDR1 MNHEY and CDR2 SMNVEV come from the germline V gene (reference sequence). Losses at the gene ends were 6 bases for V and 5 bases for J; bases not matched to a gene: 7. The CDR3 DNA reads TGTGCCAGCAGCCGGAGCGGGGGGGCCCACAATGAGCAGTTCTTC. Translation gives CASSRSGGAHNEQFF.

V gene TRBV5-1 combines with J gene TRBJ1-2; possible D gene TRBD1, 5 bases. CDR1 and CDR2 (germline): SGHRS, YFSETQ. The CDR3 has 13 amino acids. V lost 2 bases and J 4 bases, leaving 9 bases between the germline ends. In nucleotides, the CDR3 is TGCGCCAGCAGCTTTACAGGATTCTATGGCTACACCTTC. This encodes CASSFTGFYGYTF.

Here the CDR3 reads CASSQVALNIQYF. CDR3 DNA: TGCGCCAGCAGCCAGGTAGCCCTAAACATTCAGTACTTC. The V gene is TRBV4-1, the J gene TRBJ2-4; D not resolved. The ends were cut back, 3 bases at V and 6 bases at J, with 9 bases in the middle. This CDR3 contains 13 residues. Germline V CDR1 and CDR2: MGHRA, YSYEKL.

This clone was seen a single time. J is TRBJ1-4 and V is TRBV7-6; D might be TRBD1 (6 bases). The ends were cut back, 5 bases at V and 0 bases at J, with 13 bases in the middle. CDR3 length: 16 amino acids. From germline, CDR1 is SGHVS and CDR2 FNYEAQ. DNA for the CDR3: TGTGCCAGCAGCCTCAGGGGCCCTGCAACTAATGAAAAACTGTTTTTT. It codes for CASSLRGPATNEKLFF. The full variable domain, rest sourced from reference TRBV7-6 and TRBJ1-4, is GAGVSQSPRYKVTKRGQDVALRCDPISGHVSLYWYRQALGQGPEFLTYFNYEAQQDKSGLPNDRFSAERPEGSISTLTIQRTEQRDSAMYRCASSLRGPATNEKLFFGSGTQLSVL.

The chain joins TRBV5-1 to TRBJ2-7; 7 nucleotides agree with TRBD1. The germline CDR1 and CDR2 sequences are SGHRS and YFSETQ. J gave up 4 bases and V 4 bases, and 8 bases lay outside the gene matches. The CDR3 spans 14 residues. CDR3 region: CASSTGTALYEQYF. The CDR3 region has the DNA TGCGCCAGCAGCACAGGGACAGCCCTTTACGAGCAGTACTTC.

The chain employs TRBV5-1 and TRBJ1-2; D remains ambiguous. This CDR3 region has 14 residues. CDR1 and CDR2 from the germline V gene are SGHRS and YFSETQ. Deletions cut 0 bases from V and 0 bases from J, with 6 bases between. CDR3 protein: CASSLANPNYGYTF. CDR3 DNA: TGCGCCAGCAGCTTGGCCAATCCTAACTATGGCTACACCTTC.

DNA for the CDR3: TGCGCCAGCAGTGAGTCAAGAGGAGCCAAAAACATTCAGTACTTC. This gives the protein CASSESRGAKNIQYF. The V gene is TRBV10-1, the J gene TRBJ2-4; D unresolved. Trimming pared 0 bases from V and 0 bases from J, leaving 6 bases between. The CDR3 runs 15 residues. CDR1 is WNHNN, CDR2 SYGVQD, per germline (reference sequence).

The rearrangement uses TRBV25-1 and TRBJ1-1; D is perhaps TRBD1 (6 bases). CDR3 size: 13 residues. Germline CDR1 and CDR2: MGHDK and SYGVNS. The V end lost 6 bases, the J end lost 1 base, and 9 bases lay between the germline ends. The CDR3 spells CASSLTGNTEAFF. The CDR3 nucleotides read TGTGCCAGCAGCCTGACAGGGAACACTGAAGCTTTCTTT.

V gene TRBV7-2 combines with J gene TRBJ1-6; unclear D gene. The V end was cut by 3 bases, the J end by 6 bases, with 15 bases between. From germline, CDR1 is SGHTA and CDR2 FQGNSA. This CDR3 is 16 amino acids long. The DNA for the CDR3 is TGTGCCAGCAGCTTCCCATCCTCTCGGGGTAATTCACCCCTCCACTTT. Protein: CASSFPSSRGNSPLHF.

The chain carries TRBV7-8 and TRBJ2-5; D perhaps matches TRBD2 (6 bases). Germline CDR1 and CDR2: SGHVS and FQNEAQ. This CDR3 has 12 residues. The V gene lost 5 bases and the J gene lost 8 bases, with 12 bases spanning the gap. CDR3 DNA: TGTGCCAGCAGCAGGGGCGGGGTAACCCAGTACTTC. It specifies CASSRGGVTQYF. Full variable domain (rest looked up from reference TRBV7-8 and TRBJ2-5): GAGVSQSPRYKVAKRGQDVALRCDPISGHVSLFWYQQALGQGPEFLTYFQNEAQLDKSGLPSDRFFAERPEGSVSTLKIQRTQQEDSAVYLCASSRGGVTQYFGPGTRLLVL.

The V and J genes are TRBV30 and TRBJ1-4; the D is unclear. V was pared by 3 bases and J by 0 bases, with 5 bases between. CDR1 and CDR2 from the germline V gene are GTSNPN and SVGIG (reference sequence). CDR3 length equals 13 residues. The CDR3 sequence is CAWRSSTNEKLFF. CDR3 nucleotides: TGTGCCTGGAGGAGTTCAACTAATGAAAAACTGTTTTTT.

The CDR3 is CASRRDSILNTEAFF. CDR3 nucleotides: TGTGCCAGCAGGCGGGACAGTATCTTGAACACTGAAGCTTTCTTT. The chain couples TRBV6-5 to TRBJ1-1; 7 bases match TRBD1. Unmatched junction bases numbered 7, after V lost 6 bases and J lost 0 bases. In germline, CDR1 is MNHEY, CDR2 SVGAGI. This CDR3 region has 15 residues.

The gene calls are TRBV12-3 or TRBV12-4 and TRBJ1-2; D not resolved. This CDR3 region has 13 residues. The V end was cut by 0 bases, the J end by 2 bases, with 4 bases between. CDR3 in amino acids: CASSLARNYGYTF. CDR3 in DNA: TGTGCCAGCAGTTTAGCCAGGAACTATGGCTACACCTTC.

This chain uses TRBV11-2 with TRBJ1-6; no clear D. The germline gives CDR1 SGHAT, CDR2 FQNNGV. Trimming removed 5 bases at V and 8 bases at J, with 7 bases between. This CDR3 is built from 12 residues. The CDR3, as DNA: TGTGCCAGCAGCCGAGATTATTCACCCCTCCACTTT. Protein product: CASSRDYSPLHF.

The chain uses TRBV24-1 and TRBJ2-3; D is perhaps TRBD1 (6 bases). The CDR3 is made up of 18 amino acids. Germline CDR1 is KGHDR and CDR2 is SFDVKD. Trimming removed 1 base at V and 2 bases at J, with 18 bases between. The CDR3 is CATSDFQPGHRNTDTQYF. CDR3 bases: TGTGCCACCAGTGATTTCCAACCGGGACATAGGAACACAGATACGCAGTATTTT.

The rearrangement links TRBV21-1 to TRBJ1-5. TRBV21-1 is a pseudogene locus. The length of the CDR3 is 15 residues. This CDR3 reads CASSNLPGDNQPQHF. For the CDR3, the DNA is TGTGCCAGCAGCAACCTCCCGGGAGACAATCAGCCCCAGCATTTT.

The chain joins TRBV9 to TRBJ2-2, with D perhaps matching TRBD1 (6 bases). The CDR3 spans 16 residues. CDR1 is SGDLS, CDR2 YYNGEE, per germline. V dropped 0 bases and J dropped 7 bases, with 16 bases sitting between them. Here the CDR3 DNA reads TGTGCCAGCAGCGTAGAGGGGGACATCAGGGGCGGGGAGCTGTTTTTT. This codes for CASSVEGDIRGGELFF.

A single count supports this clone. The genes are TRBV12-5 and TRBJ2-5, with 13 bases fitting TRBD2. This CDR3 comprises 16 residues. The trim removed 5 bases at V and 2 bases at J, leaving 5 bases unmatched. Germline CDR1 and CDR2: LGHNT and FRNRAP. The CDR3 DNA reads TGTGCTAGTGGTCAGGGACTAGCGGGGTCTCAAGAGACCCAGTACTTC. It translates to CASGQGLAGSQETQYF.

This clone occurred once. This rearrangement joins TRBV5-1 to TRBJ2-3; TRBD1 is a possible D gene (6 bases). V lost 2 bases to trimming and J lost 0 bases, with 10 bases between them. CDR1 is SGHRS, CDR2 YFSETQ, per germline. The CDR3 consists of 15 residues. CDR3 sequence (DNA): TGCGCCAGCAGCTTTCCGGGACAAAGCACAGATACGCAGTATTTT. Its protein is CASSFPGQSTDTQYF.

The gene calls are TRBV5-1 and TRBJ1-1; D is unclear. Between the trimmed V and J ends, which lost 0 bases and 4 bases, there was a span of 10 bases. The CDR3 runs to 14 residues. Germline V gene lookup returns CDR1 SGHRS and CDR2 YFSETQ. CDR3 protein: CASSLGSGGTEAFF. For the CDR3, the DNA is TGCGCCAGCAGCTTGGGCTCCGGAGGCACTGAAGCTTTCTTT. Supplemented by reference TRBV5-1 and TRBJ1-1, the full variable domain reads KAGVTQTPRYLIKTRGQQVTLSCSPISGHRSVSWYQQTPGQGLQFLFEYFSETQRNKGNFPGRFSGRQFSNSRSEMNVSTLELGDSALYLCASSLGSGGTEAFFGQGTRLTVV.

The chain joins TRBV6-1 to TRBJ1-4, with TRBD1 identical over 8 bases. V was clipped by 0 bases and J by 8 bases; unmatched bases: 11. The CDR3 runs to 17 residues. Germline V gene lookup returns CDR1 MNHNS and CDR2 SASEGT. This chain's CDR3 is CASSEAAWTGRGEKLFF. In nucleotides, the CDR3 is TGTGCCAGCAGTGAAGCGGCCTGGACAGGGCGTGGGGAAAAACTGTTTTTT.

The chain has TRBV2 and TRBJ2-7, with TRBD1 matching 10 bases. Germline CDR1 reads SNHLY; CDR2 reads FYNNEI. The CDR3 totals 14 residues. J lost 4 bases, V lost 6 bases, and 6 bases had no gene match. As DNA, the CDR3 is TGTGCCAGCAGCAAGGACAGGGGGATATACGAGCAGTACTTC. Translating it yields CASSKDRGIYEQYF.

This rearrangement joins TRBV27 to TRBJ1-1; tentatively, D is TRBD1 (6 bases). V gave up 7 bases and J gave up 8 bases, with 20 bases separating them. The germline V gene has CDR1 MNHEY and CDR2 SMNVEV (reference sequence). This CDR3 has 14 residues. CDR3 residues: CASTFIPSTGEAFF. Written as DNA, the CDR3 is TGTGCCAGCACCTTCATTCCGTCAACAGGGGAAGCTTTCTTT.

The gene calls are TRBV30 and TRBJ2-3; the match to TRBD1 covers 8 bases. Germline loops: CDR1 GTSNPN, CDR2 SVGIG (reference sequence). The J segment lost 5 bases and the V segment lost 8 bases, leaving 12 bases of the junction unmatched. The CDR3 runs 14 residues. CDR3 amino acids: CATTQGAVRDTQYF. CDR3 bases: TGTGCCACCACCCAGGGGGCTGTTAGAGATACGCAGTATTTT.

This chain joins TRBV2 and TRBJ2-2, with TRBD2 matching over 8 bases. Germline CDR1 reads SNHLY; CDR2 reads FYNNEI. V gave up 7 bases and J gave up 6 bases; unmatched junction bases: 7. This CDR3 comprises 14 residues. The CDR3 region is CASKISGVAGELFF. In DNA form, the CDR3 reads TGTGCCAGCAAAATTAGCGGGGTTGCCGGGGAGCTGTTTTTT.

The V gene is TRBV7-9, the J gene TRBJ2-2; weak D call: TRBD1 (6 bases). The ends were cut back, 8 bases at V and 4 bases at J, with 17 bases in the middle. The germline V gene has CDR1 SEHNR and CDR2 FQNEAQ (reference sequence). The CDR3 length is 15 residues. CDR3 coding DNA: TGTGCCAGCTCGGGGACAATAGGGCTCACCGGGGAGCTGTTTTTT. This codes for CASSGTIGLTGELFF.